The text below deals with one TCR beta chain. Its specificity is unknown. There are 16 residues in the CDR3. Germline lookup yields CDR1 LNHNV and CDR2 YYDKDF (reference sequence). Unmatched junction bases numbered 11, after V lost 3 bases and J lost 3 bases. This sample was taken from a study of shared clonotypes between healthy human individuals. As for the study in general: Each donor's CD8 memory used one plate, CD8 naive two, each CD4 subset three.

The study, taken as a whole, reports: Relative to clonotypes present in all four donors, those not shared had lower generation probabilities.

Only CD45RO-negative cells positively selected for CCR7 counted as naive CD8 cells, so terminally differentiated effector memory CD45RA+ cells were excluded. TCRdb's table, derived via immunoSEQ multiplex PCR, lists solely in-frame clones and lacks some. The repertoire has about 2.1 million clones, approximately 92% of them found once; the top ten carry approximately 1.6%. The source is a man between 18 and 29 years old in good health. Some clones in this sample may be carry-over from other donors' samples. Material for sequencing was naive CD8+ T cells from PBMCs. The rearrangement links TRBV15 to TRBJ2-7, with 7 bases that match TRBD1. The CDR3 reads CATSSLDRDRDYEQYF. For the CDR3, the DNA is TGTGCCACCAGCAGCCTAGACCGGGACAGAGACTACGAGCAGTACTTC.